This T cell receptor beta chain was captured by sequencing in a study of blood T cell repertoires in COVID-19. The wider study: Italy, Spain and the United States were the sources of the convalescent and acute COVID-19 samples.

Residents of about two dozen US areas, aged about 18 to 95 years, made up the participants. CDR3 length: 16 residues. V dropped 5 bases and J dropped 6; count of bases not matched to a gene: 7. Per the germline V gene, CDR1 is SGHNT and CDR2 is YENEEA. Per the study methods: For nucleated cells, counts were estimated from reference gene primer amplification. TCRdb keeps only in-frame clones here, not all; method: immunoSEQ multiplex PCR. The V and J calls and clone size are taken from that table; D and trimming were inferred from the DNA. The top ten hold over 0.9% of the sample, which has 350,000 to 400,000 clones, roughly 90% seen once.

Sample: PBMCs or T cells enriched from blood (not recorded which). This sequence joins TRBV11-3 and TRBJ2-3; 14 positions agree with TRBD2. The receptor was isolated from a woman aged 25-40 years with acute COVID-19. The CDR3 loop reads CASSQGLAGGRDTQYF. The DNA of the CDR3 is TGTGCCAGCAGCCAAGGACTAGCGGGGGGCCGGGATACGCAGTATTTT. The complete variable domain, with remaining parts taken from reference TRBV11-3 and TRBJ2-3, reads EAGVVQSPRYKIIEKKQPVAFWCNPISGHNTLYWYLQNLGQGPELLIRYENEEAVDDSQLPKDRFSAERLKGVDSTLKIQPAELGDSAVYLCASSQGLAGGRDTQYFGPGTRLTVL.